These T cell receptor beta chains were read from a single sample in a study of blood T cell repertoires in COVID-19. This table comes from immunoSEQ multiplex PCR, and its TCRdb copy is limited to in-frame clones, with some not included. The data show some 220,000 clones, 65% to 85% seen once. Sequences were obtained from peripheral blood. The origin of the receptors is a human donor in a cohort sampled during active COVID-19. Both conserved end residues are part of each CDR3. Each record gives: V gene, D gene, clone size, CDR3 length, J gene, CDR3 protein, CDR3 DNA. A D gene is named only where the DNA matches it firmly. Clone size is shown for a subset of rows, as once, few, many or a class of expanded clone.

V gene: TRBV3-1/TRBV3-2; D gene: .; clone size: .; CDR3 length: 14; J gene: TRBJ1-6; CDR3 protein: CASSQFQGHSPLHF; CDR3 DNA: TGTGCCAGCAGCCAATTCCAGGGACACTCACCCCTCCACTTT
V gene: TRBV19; D gene: .; clone size: once; CDR3 length: 13; J gene: TRBJ2-7; CDR3 protein: CASSTTGTYEQYF; CDR3 DNA: TGTGCCAGTAGTACAACAGGGACCTACGAGCAGTACTTC
V gene: TRBV11-2; D gene: TRBD1; clone size: .; CDR3 length: 15; J gene: TRBJ2-2; CDR3 protein: CASSLVTGNHGELFF; CDR3 DNA: TGTGCCAGCAGCTTGGTGACAGGGAATCACGGGGAGCTGTTTTTT
V gene: TRBV6-5; D gene: TRBD1; clone size: .; CDR3 length: 14; J gene: TRBJ1-1; CDR3 protein: CASSPGTGFTEAFF; CDR3 DNA: TGTGCCAGTTCGCCTGGGACAGGGTTCACTGAAGCTTTCTTT
V gene: TRBV6-2/TRBV6-3; D gene: .; clone size: .; CDR3 length: 12; J gene: TRBJ1-1; CDR3 protein: CASSYAGTEAFF; CDR3 DNA: TGTGCCAGCAGTTATGCAGGGACTGAAGCTTTCTTT
V gene: TRBV6-5; D gene: TRBD1; clone size: .; CDR3 length: 15; J gene: TRBJ1-5; CDR3 protein: CASKIGDSSNQPQHF; CDR3 DNA: TGTGCCAGCAAAATCGGGGACAGTAGCAATCAGCCCCAGCATTTT
V gene: TRBV5-1; D gene: .; clone size: .; CDR3 length: 14; J gene: TRBJ1-4; CDR3 protein: CASSLFRGNEKLFF; CDR3 DNA: TGCGCCAGCAGCTTGTTCCGGGGGAATGAAAAACTGTTTTTT
V gene: TRBV5-1; D gene: TRBD2; clone size: .; CDR3 length: 16; J gene: TRBJ2-7; CDR3 protein: CASSLDPTSDTYEQYF; CDR3 DNA: TGCGCCAGCAGCTTGGACCCGACTAGCGACACCTACGAGCAGTACTTC
V gene: TRBV5-6; D gene: TRBD2; clone size: .; CDR3 length: 18; J gene: TRBJ2-5; CDR3 protein: CATREFGTSGRAPETQYF; CDR3 DNA: TGTGCCACCCGGGAATTCGGGACTAGCGGGAGGGCCCCAGAGACCCAGTACTTC
V gene: TRBV7-2; D gene: TRBD2; clone size: .; CDR3 length: 15; J gene: TRBJ2-1; CDR3 protein: CASSLLLAGGNEQFF; CDR3 DNA: TGTGCCAGCAGCTTATTACTAGCGGGAGGCAATGAGCAGTTCTTC
V gene: TRBV3-1/TRBV3-2; D gene: TRBD2; clone size: few; CDR3 length: 17; J gene: TRBJ2-3; CDR3 protein: CASSQLAGALGEDTQYF; CDR3 DNA: TGTGCCAGCAGCCAACTTGCGGGAGCCCTCGGGGAAGATACGCAGTATTTT
V gene: TRBV10-3; D gene: .; clone size: .; CDR3 length: 14; J gene: TRBJ2-4; CDR3 protein: CAISGARAPNIQYF; CDR3 DNA: TGTGCCATCAGTGGTGCCCGAGCCCCCAACATTCAGTACTTC
V gene: TRBV10-1; D gene: TRBD2; clone size: .; CDR3 length: 19; J gene: TRBJ2-5; CDR3 protein: CASSDRGASGGEHQETQYF; CDR3 DNA: TGCGCCAGCAGCGACCGAGGGGCTAGCGGGGGGGAACACCAAGAGACCCAGTACTTC